This T cell receptor beta chain was sequenced for a study of cytomegalovirus exposure and HLA in healthy donors. With regard to this clone: Its antigen is unidentified.

Libraries were prepared by immunoSEQ multiplex PCR; TCRdb keeps only in-frame clonotypes and omits some of them. Of roughly 190,000 clones listed, around nine tenths are singletons. Germline CDR1 and CDR2: PRHDT and FYEKMQ (reference sequence). The CDR3 consists of 16 residues. The V gene lost 0 bases and the J gene lost 6 bases, with 15 bases spanning the gap. The donors were members of the validation cohort comprising about 120 subjects, separate from the roughly 670-subject first cohort. Overall study results and limits: Associated with cytomegalovirus, according to the listing, were around 160 TCR beta chains. Many donors carried some public TCRs, although rarity characterized most TCR sequences.

The sample was PBMCs. The TCR originated in a man under 40 in good health and CMV-seropositive. The chain links TRBV13 to TRBJ2-1; tentative D call: TRBD1 (6 bases). The CDR3 region is CASSLGTGRRGNEQFF. CDR3 in DNA: TGTGCCAGCAGCTTAGGGACAGGAAGAAGGGGCAATGAGCAGTTCTTC.